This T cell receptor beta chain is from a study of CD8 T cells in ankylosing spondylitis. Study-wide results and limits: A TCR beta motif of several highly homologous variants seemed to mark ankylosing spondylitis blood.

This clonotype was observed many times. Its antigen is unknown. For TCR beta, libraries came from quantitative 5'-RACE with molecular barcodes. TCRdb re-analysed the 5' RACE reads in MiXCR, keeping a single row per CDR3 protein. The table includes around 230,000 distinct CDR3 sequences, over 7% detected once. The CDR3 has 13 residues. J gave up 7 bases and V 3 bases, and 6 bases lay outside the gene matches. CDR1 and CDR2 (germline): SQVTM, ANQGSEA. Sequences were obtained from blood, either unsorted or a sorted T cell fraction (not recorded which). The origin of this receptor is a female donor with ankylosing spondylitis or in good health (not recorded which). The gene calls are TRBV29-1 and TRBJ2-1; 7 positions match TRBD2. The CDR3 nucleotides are TGCAGCGTTGAGGGGAGGGCCAAGAATGAGCAGTTCTTC. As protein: CSVEGRAKNEQFF.